This is a list of T cell receptor beta chains from one sample in a study of blood T cell repertoires in COVID-19. Sequencing was performed with immunoSEQ multiplex PCR; in TCRdb, only in-frame clones are kept and a portion is missing. The sample lists fewer than 350,000 clones; over 85% were seen once. The sample comprised peripheral blood. These receptors came from a woman in her sixties or seventies with COVID-19, enrolled during active disease. The conserved cysteine and the conserved F or W are not part of the CDR3 here. The D gene is left open where the match is weak. The size of a clone is reported for some rows only, either as once, few or many, or as a class for expanded clones.

D,J,size,V,CDR3
NA,TRBJ1-6,once,TRBV30,AWSVGGISYNSPLH
TRBD2,TRBJ2-2,NA,TRBV19,ASSTRFLAGGPTGELF
NA,TRBJ1-5,NA,TRBV10-1,ASSESRGYQPQH
NA,TRBJ1-3,once,TRBV11-1,ASSPGLSGNTIY
TRBD1,TRBJ1-2,NA,TRBV5-4,ASRDTGGRHYGYT
NA,TRBJ1-6,NA,TRBV6-4,ASSFDKRRNSPLH
NA,TRBJ1-6,once,TRBV7-3,ASSPTGGSPLH
TRBD1,TRBJ1-1,NA,TRBV19,ASTLGQGALGNTEAF
NA,TRBJ1-4,NA,TRBV20-1,SATERKTNEKLF
NA,TRBJ1-3,NA,TRBV9,ASSRPSYTIY
TRBD2,TRBJ2-4,NA,TRBV6-4,ASSDSGRADQAKNIQY
NA,TRBJ1-6,NA,TRBV3-1/TRBV3-2,ASSQVRFNSPLH
TRBD1,TRBJ1-2,NA,TRBV6-6,ASSYKPGQGGGYT
NA,TRBJ1-2,NA,TRBV20-1,SASPGERVYGYT
NA,TRBJ1-6,NA,TRBV11-2,ASSFGFRTANSPLH
NA,TRBJ1-1,few,TRBV2,ASTRNTEAF
TRBD1,TRBJ1-1,once,TRBV18,ASSPLTQGTAF
TRBD1,TRBJ1-1,NA,TRBV5-6,ASRGTGRHLAF
NA,TRBJ1-4,once,TRBV10-3,AISESGQIQNEKLF
TRBD1,TRBJ1-2,NA,TRBV7-3,ASLPRDRGLFNYGYT
TRBD1,TRBJ1-3,NA,TRBV9,ASSTRDSWNTIY
TRBD1,TRBJ1-2,NA,TRBV27,ASSLMAGDRGRGGYT
TRBD1,TRBJ1-6,NA,TRBV27,ASTLIGQAGSPLH
NA,TRBJ1-1,NA,TRBV5-1,ASSLLIRDTEAF
NA,TRBJ2-1,NA,TRBV3-1/TRBV3-2,ASSQQFSGRQYNEQF
TRBD1,TRBJ1-1,once,TRBV18,ASSPGQGYFRGSYPEAF
NA,TRBJ1-5,NA,TRBV3-1/TRBV3-2,ASSPSGQPQH
TRBD1,TRBJ2-2,NA,TRBV11-1,ASSFDRGGYTGELF
NA,TRBJ2-1,NA,TRBV9,ASSVGGVSSYNEQF
TRBD1,TRBJ1-2,NA,TRBV24-1,ATSAPDRGNYGYT
NA,TRBJ2-5,once,TRBV29-1,SVEKLSGQETQY
NA,TRBJ2-5,NA,TRBV12-2,ASRPRGVGTRSGETQY
NA,TRBJ1-2,NA,TRBV2,ASRRERTEPYGYT
NA,TRBJ1-1,NA,TRBV9,ASSVVQLNTEAF
NA,TRBJ1-1,NA,TRBV30,AWIREMNTEAF
NA,TRBJ1-1,NA,TRBV18,ASSPQATGTEAF
NA,TRBJ1-4,NA,TRBV7-2,ASSFWGGGEKLF
NA,TRBJ1-5,NA,TRBV3-1/TRBV3-2,ASSQKALQGLRGNQPQH
NA,TRBJ1-1,once,TRBV5-1,ASSLVAQNTEAF
NA,TRBJ1-2,NA,TRBV7-9,ASSASGQNYGYT
TRBD1,TRBJ1-1,few,TRBV12-3/TRBV12-4,ASRRTGYTEAF
NA,TRBJ1-1,NA,TRBV5-1,ASSSEPNTEAF
NA,TRBJ1-2,NA,TRBV6-5,ASSSGPYGYT
TRBD1,TRBJ1-1,NA,TRBV2,ASRRTGSTEAF
NA,TRBJ1-2,NA,TRBV10-3,AISSRGYGYT
TRBD1,TRBJ1-2,few,TRBV6-6,ASSHPGQGAEGDT
NA,TRBJ1-2,NA,TRBV5-1,ASSFTTGSYT
NA,TRBJ1-1,NA,TRBV5-1,ASTPFGGMNTEAF
TRBD2,TRBJ2-5,few,TRBV3-1/TRBV3-2,ASSQDSSGGLGGAQY
TRBD1,TRBJ1-2,NA,TRBV28,ASSYPGGAYGYT
NA,TRBJ1-1,NA,TRBV12-5,ASGGTSEAF
TRBD1,TRBJ1-4,NA,TRBV28,ASIGNAGTGISTNEKLF
TRBD2,TRBJ2-1,NA,TRBV14,ASTLTSGGVFEQF
TRBD1,TRBJ1-4,NA,TRBV6-5,ASTSGGATNEKLF